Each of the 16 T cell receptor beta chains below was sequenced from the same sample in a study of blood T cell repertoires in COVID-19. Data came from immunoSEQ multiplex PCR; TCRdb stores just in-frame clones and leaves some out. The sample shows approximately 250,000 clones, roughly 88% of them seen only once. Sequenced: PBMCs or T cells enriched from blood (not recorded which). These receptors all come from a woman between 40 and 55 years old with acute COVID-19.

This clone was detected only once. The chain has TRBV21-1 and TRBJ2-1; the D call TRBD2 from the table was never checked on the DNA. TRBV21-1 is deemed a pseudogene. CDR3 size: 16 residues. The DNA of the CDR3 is TGTGCCAGCGTAACGGAAGTAGCGGTACTATACAATGAGCAGTTCTTC. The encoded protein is CASVTEVAVLYNEQFF.

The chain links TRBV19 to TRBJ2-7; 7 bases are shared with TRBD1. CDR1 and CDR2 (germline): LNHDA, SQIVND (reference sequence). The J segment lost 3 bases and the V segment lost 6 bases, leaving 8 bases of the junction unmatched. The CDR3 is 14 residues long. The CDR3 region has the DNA TGTGCCAGTAGCTTGACAGGGTGGGACTACGAGCAGTACTTC. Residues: CASSLTGWDYEQYF. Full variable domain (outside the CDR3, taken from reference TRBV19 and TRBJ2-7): DGGITQSPKYLFRKEGQNVTLSCEQNLNHDAMYWYRQDPGQGLRLIYYSQIVNDFQKGDIAEGYSVSREKKESFPLTVTSAQKNPTAFYLCASSLTGWDYEQYFGPGTRLTVT.

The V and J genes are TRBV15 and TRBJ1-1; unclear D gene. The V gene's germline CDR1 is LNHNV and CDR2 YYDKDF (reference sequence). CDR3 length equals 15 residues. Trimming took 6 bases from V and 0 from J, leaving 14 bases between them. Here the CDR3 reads CATSAISAMNTEAFF. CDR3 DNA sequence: TGTGCCACCAGTGCAATCTCCGCGATGAACACTGAAGCTTTCTTT.

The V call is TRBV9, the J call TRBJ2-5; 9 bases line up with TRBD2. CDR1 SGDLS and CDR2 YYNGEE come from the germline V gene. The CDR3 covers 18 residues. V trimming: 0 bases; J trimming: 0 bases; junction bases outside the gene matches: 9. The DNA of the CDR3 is TGTGCCAGCAGCGTAGAGGGGCTAGCGGGGTCGTACCAAGAGACCCAGTACTTC. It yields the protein CASSVEGLAGSYQETQYF.

The DNA for the CDR3 is TGTGCCAGCAGCTTAGATTCAGGGTCGTATGAGCAGTACGTC. Translating it yields CASSLDSGSYEQYV. The V gene is TRBV7-2, the J gene TRBJ2-7, with D maybe TRBD1 (5 bases). Trimming stripped 1 base from V and 7 bases from J, with 14 bases between. The CDR3 sequence is 14 residues long. Germline CDR1 reads SGHTA; CDR2 reads FQGNSA.

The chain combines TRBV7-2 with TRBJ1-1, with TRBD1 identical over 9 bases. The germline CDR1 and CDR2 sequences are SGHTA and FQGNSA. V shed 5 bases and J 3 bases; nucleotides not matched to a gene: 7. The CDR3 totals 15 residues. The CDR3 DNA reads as TGTGCCAGCAGCACACGACAGGGGGTGGACACTGAAGCTTTCTTT. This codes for CASSTRQGVDTEAFF.

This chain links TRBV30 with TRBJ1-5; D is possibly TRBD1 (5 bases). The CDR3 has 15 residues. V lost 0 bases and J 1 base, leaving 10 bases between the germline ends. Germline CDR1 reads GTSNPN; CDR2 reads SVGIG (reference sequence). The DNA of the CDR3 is TGTGCCTGGAGTGTAAATGGGGCCAGCAATCAGCCCCAGCATTTT. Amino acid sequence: CAWSVNGASNQPQHF.

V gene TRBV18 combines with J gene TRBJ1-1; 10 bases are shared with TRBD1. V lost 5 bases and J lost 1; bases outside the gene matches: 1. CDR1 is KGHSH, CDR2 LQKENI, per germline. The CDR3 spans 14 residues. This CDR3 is CASSGDRGNTEAFF. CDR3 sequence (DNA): TGTGCCAGCTCAGGGGACAGGGGGAACACTGAAGCTTTCTTT.

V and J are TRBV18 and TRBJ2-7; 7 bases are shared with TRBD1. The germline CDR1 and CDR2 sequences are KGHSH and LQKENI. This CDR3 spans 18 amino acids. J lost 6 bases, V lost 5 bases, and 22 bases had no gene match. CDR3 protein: CASSSNTGTATSWAEQYF. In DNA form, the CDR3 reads TGTGCCAGCTCATCGAATACCGGGACAGCGACCTCCTGGGCCGAGCAGTACTTC.

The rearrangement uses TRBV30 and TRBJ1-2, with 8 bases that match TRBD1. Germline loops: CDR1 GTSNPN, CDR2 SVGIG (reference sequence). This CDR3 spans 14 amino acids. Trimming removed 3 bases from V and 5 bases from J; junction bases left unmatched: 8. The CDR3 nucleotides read TGTGCCTGGAGCCCGACAGGGGAAACTTATGGCTACACCTTC. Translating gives CAWSPTGETYGYTF.

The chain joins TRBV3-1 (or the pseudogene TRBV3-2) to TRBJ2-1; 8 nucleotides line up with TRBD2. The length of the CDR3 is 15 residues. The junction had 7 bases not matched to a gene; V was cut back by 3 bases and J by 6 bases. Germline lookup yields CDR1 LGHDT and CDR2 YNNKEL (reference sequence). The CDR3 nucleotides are TGTGCCAGCAGCCACCGAGGGACTAGTTCCAATGAGCAGTTCTTC. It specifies CASSHRGTSSNEQFF.

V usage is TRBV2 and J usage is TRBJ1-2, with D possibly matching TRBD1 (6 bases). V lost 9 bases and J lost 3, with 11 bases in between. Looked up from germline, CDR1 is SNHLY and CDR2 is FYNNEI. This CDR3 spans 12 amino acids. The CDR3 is CARQGFDYGYTF. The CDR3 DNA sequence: TGTGCCAGACAGGGTTTCGACTATGGCTACACCTTC.

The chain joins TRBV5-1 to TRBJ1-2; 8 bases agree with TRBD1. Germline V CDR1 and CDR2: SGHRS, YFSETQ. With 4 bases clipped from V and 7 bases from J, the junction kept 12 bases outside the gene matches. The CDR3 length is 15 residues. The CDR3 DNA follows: TGCGCCAGCAGCCCCGAAATCGGACAGGGAGGTGGCTACACCTTC. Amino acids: CASSPEIGQGGGYTF. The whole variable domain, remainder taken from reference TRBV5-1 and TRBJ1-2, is KAGVTQTPRYLIKTRGQQVTLSCSPISGHRSVSWYQQTPGQGLQFLFEYFSETQRNKGNFPGRFSGRQFSNSRSEMNVSTLELGDSALYLCASSPEIGQGGGYTFGSGTRLTVV.

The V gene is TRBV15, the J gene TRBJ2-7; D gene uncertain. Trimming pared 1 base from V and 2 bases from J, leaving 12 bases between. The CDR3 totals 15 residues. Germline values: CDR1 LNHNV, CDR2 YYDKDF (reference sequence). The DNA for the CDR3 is TGTGCCACCAGCAGAGGGTTTGTACAGACCTACGAGCAGTACGTC. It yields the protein CATSRGFVQTYEQYV.

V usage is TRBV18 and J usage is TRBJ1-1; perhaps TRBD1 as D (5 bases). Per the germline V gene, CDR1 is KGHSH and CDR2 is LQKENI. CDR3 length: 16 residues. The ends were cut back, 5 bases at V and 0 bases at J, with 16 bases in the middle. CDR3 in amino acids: CASSSSYDSLNTEAFF. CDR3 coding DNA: TGTGCCAGCTCATCCTCCTACGACAGCCTGAACACTGAAGCTTTCTTT. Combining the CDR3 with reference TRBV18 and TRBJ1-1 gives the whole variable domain NAGVMQNPRHLVRRRGQEARLRCSPMKGHSHVYWYRQLPEEGLKFMVYLQKENIIDESGMPKERFSAEFPKEGPSILRIQQVVRGDSAAYFCASSSSYDSLNTEAFFGQGTRLTVV.

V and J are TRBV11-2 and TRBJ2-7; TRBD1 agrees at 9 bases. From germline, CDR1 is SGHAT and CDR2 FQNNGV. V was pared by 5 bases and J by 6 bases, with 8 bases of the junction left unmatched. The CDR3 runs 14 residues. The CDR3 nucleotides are TGTGCCAGCAGCGCGGGACAGGGAAGGGGCGAGCAGTACTTC. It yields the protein CASSAGQGRGEQYF.